This T cell receptor (beta chain) derives from a study of blood T cell repertoires in COVID-19. Study overall: Acute-phase and convalescent COVID-19 samples originated in the United States, Italy and Spain. Sample material is recorded as cDNA or gDNA derived from T cells, B-cell-depleted T cells, or PBMCs.

The CDR3 loop spans 16 amino acids. The germline gives CDR1 LGHNA, CDR2 YSLEER. Trimming took off 0 bases at V and 4 bases at J, with 15 bases between the two ends. Source study methods: Estimation of nucleated cell counts relied on the amplification of reference gene primers. The method was immunoSEQ multiplex PCR; TCRdb's version includes in-frame clones alone and lacks a portion of them. The DNA was the basis for D and trimming; V, J and clone size are from that table. The sample holds 99,000 or so clones; about 86% are singletons and the top ten take around two fifths. This chain links TRBV4-3 with TRBJ1-2, with unresolved D. The clonotype originates from a man at least 80 years old with acute or convalescent COVID-19. The sequencing input was peripheral blood. This chain's CDR3 is CASSQELLDPTYGYTF. CDR3 nucleotide sequence: TGCGCCAGCAGCCAAGAACTACTCGATCCTACCTATGGCTACACCTTC.